What follows are 25 T cell receptor beta chains derived from one specimen sequenced in a study of tissue T cells after allogeneic stem cell transplantation (dated by TCRdb to between 2021 and 2024). This sample's time point label indicates: mouse harvest day 14 after allogeneic transplant. Mouse grafts consisting of 10^7 T-cell-depleted bone marrow cells combined with 10^6 splenic CD5+ T cells were administered by tail vein injection. Libraries were prepared through the immunoSEQ multiplex PCR assay. The immuneACCESS repertoire file appears here via TCRdb, limited to in-frame rearrangements. These files lack a portion of the clones; in checked studies, under half of the deficit traces to unresolved V genes, and the cause of the others is not known. The sample table shows roughly 3,300 clones, and roughly two fifths are seen once. Clones ranked in the top ten supply around 25% of the sample. Sequences were obtained from gut tissue. These TCRs come from a female BALB/c mouse given C57BL/6 T cells with graft-versus-host disease after an allogeneic hematopoietic cell transplant.

This clone was found a few times. Mouse gene names and germline throughout. With the read ending 1 residue before the CDR3 end, the germline J gene is used to fill in that end. The chain is built from TRBV26 and TRBJ2-4; D might be TRBD1 or TRBD2, each matching 6 bases. CDR1 and CDR2 (germline): KGHPV, FQNQEV (reference sequence). The CDR3 has 15 amino acids. The V gene lost 0 bases and the J gene lost 0 bases, with 7 bases spanning the gap. The CDR3 bases that were read are TGTGCCAGCAGTCTGTCGGGGGCGAGTCAAAACACCTTGTAC. Translated: CASSLSGASQNTLY. The entire CDR3 sequence reads CASSLSGASQNTLYF.

This clone has just a few counts. These gene names are mouse names. The CDR3 extends 1 residue past the end of the read, so its final part is completed from the germline J gene. The rearrangement uses TRBV14 and TRBJ2-7, with D possibly being TRBD1 (6 bases). The germline CDR1 and CDR2 sequences are SGHDT and FRDEAV. Trimming removed 4 bases from V and 2 bases from J, with 10 bases in between. This CDR3 comprises 13 residues. Incomplete CDR3 DNA: TGTGCCAGCAGTCCCGCAGGGGCCTATGAACAGTAC. It encodes CASSPAGAYEQY. The full CDR3 protein is CASSPAGAYEQYF.

This clone is deemed medium-sized. Gene and germline names: mouse. CDR3 bases read: TGTGCCAGCTCTCCGACAGGGGGCCCCGGGCAGCTCTAC. It specifies CASSPTGGPGQLY. In full, the CDR3 reads CASSPTGGPGQLYF. This rearrangement joins TRBV12-1 to TRBJ2-2; TRBD1 matches at 10 bases. With the read ending 1 residue before the CDR3 end, the germline J gene is used to fill in that end. The CDR3 covers 14 residues. CDR1 is SGHSN, CDR2 HYEKVE, per germline. Losses at the gene ends were 2 bases for V and 6 bases for J; bases not matched to a gene: 2.

This clone was detected only a few times. Genes and germline come from the mouse. The read stops 1 residue short of the end of the CDR3; the missing end is completed from the germline J gene. The chain combines TRBV26 with TRBJ2-4; perhaps D is TRBD1 or TRBD2 (5 bases each). CDR1 KGHPV and CDR2 FQNQEV come from the germline V gene (reference sequence). The CDR3 contains 12 residues. V was trimmed by 2 bases and J by 5 bases, leaving 5 bases between them. CDR3 bases read: TGTGCCAGCAGTCTGGGGGGAAACACCTTGTAC. Translating gives CASSLGGNTLY. The full CDR3 sequence reads CASSLGGNTLYF.

This clone has only a few counts. The gene names given are mouse names. Read sequence stops 1 residue before the CDR3 end, and the germline J gene provides the missing end. The V gene is TRBV12-2, the J gene TRBJ2-3; 10 bases are a match to TRBD2. The V gene end was trimmed by 5 bases and the J gene end by 1 base; junction bases not matched to a gene: 5. The CDR3 length is 15 residues. Germline CDR1 is SGHLS and CDR2 is HYDKME. The CDR3 bases that were read are TGTGCCAGCTTCTCTGGGGGGGCGCGTGCAGAAACGCTGTAT. Protein: CASFSGGARAETLY. The whole CDR3 sequence is CASFSGGARAETLYF. Together with reference TRBV12-2 and TRBJ2-3, the CDR3 gives the full variable domain: NSGVVQSPRYIIKGKGERSILKCIPISGHLSVAWYQQTQGQELKFFIQHYDKMERDKGNLPSRFSVQQFDDYHSEMNMSALELEDSAVYFCASFSGGARAETLYFGSGTRLTVL.

On this clone itself: Gene names are mouse gene names. The CDR3 end lies 1 residue beyond the end of the read and is filled in from the germline J gene. The rearrangement joins TRBV5 to TRBJ1-5; a weak D match, TRBD1 (5 bases). The CDR3 is 13 residues long. V gave up 4 bases and J gave up 6 bases, with 10 bases separating them. Per the germline V gene, CDR1 is LGHNA and CDR2 is YNLKQL (reference sequence). The CDR3 sequence is CASSPRQFQAPLF. Incomplete CDR3 DNA: TGTGCCAGCAGCCCCAGACAGTTCCAGGCTCCGCTT.

Notes on this clone: Gene labels here are mouse ones. The read is 1 residue too short to cover the CDR3 end, so that end is filled in from the germline J gene. The chain has TRBV13-2 and TRBJ1-4, with D uncertain. The CDR3 contains 12 residues. Per the germline V gene, CDR1 is NNHNN and CDR2 is SYGAGS (reference sequence). The V gene lost 4 bases and the J gene lost 2 bases, with 3 bases spanning the gap. Partial CDR3 DNA: TGTGCCAGCGGTCGGTCCAACGAAAGATTATTT. The encoded protein is CASGRSNERLF. The whole CDR3 region reads CASGRSNERLFF.

This clone was seen a handful of times. Genes here carry mouse names. The read ends 1 residue before the CDR3 terminus; that terminus is restored from the germline J gene. The chain combines TRBV3 with TRBJ1-3; D might be TRBD1 (5 bases). Germline CDR1 reads SNHLY; CDR2 reads FYNGKV (reference sequence). The CDR3 is made up of 13 amino acids. Trimming removed 6 bases at V and 0 bases at J, with 6 bases between. The CDR3 DNA, read in part, is TGTGCCAGCAGGGGGCCTTCTGGAAATACGCTCTAT. This encodes CASRGPSGNTLY. The full CDR3 reads CASRGPSGNTLYF.

On this clone itself: Mouse gene names apply. The read gets to within 1 residue of the CDR3 end, and the germline J gene fills in the rest. The chain links TRBV26 to TRBJ2-5; D may be TRBD2 (5 bases). Germline CDR1 KGHPV, CDR2 FQNQEV (reference sequence). Deletions cut 2 bases from V and 8 bases from J, with 11 bases between. The CDR3 length is 13 residues. CDR3 region: CASSLVGWGTQYF. Incomplete CDR3 DNA: TGTGCCAGCAGTCTGGTGGGGTGGGGCACCCAGTAC.

Remarks on this clone: Gene names and germline match the mouse. The CDR3 end is not reached by the read, which stops 1 residue before it; the germline J gene fills it in. V usage is TRBV26 and J usage is TRBJ1-1; possible D gene TRBD1, 5 bases. Germline assignment: CDR1 KGHPV and CDR2 FQNQEV (reference sequence). Trimming stripped 2 bases from V and 1 base from J, with 5 bases between. There are 13 residues in the CDR3. This CDR3 reads CASSLGQNTEVFF. Incomplete CDR3 DNA: TGTGCCAGCAGTCTGGGACAAAACACAGAAGTCTTC.

Note on this clone: The genes and germline here are from mouse. The read terminates 1 residue ahead of where the CDR3 ends, so the germline J gene completes it. The rearrangement joins TRBV15 to TRBJ2-1; a weak D match, TRBD1 (5 bases). The CDR3 has 13 amino acids. Germline loops: CDR1 SGHND, CDR2 FRSKSL. V was clipped by 4 bases and J by 7 bases, with 11 bases between them. The CDR3 spells CASSSQGGAEQFF. CDR3 DNA (partial): TGTGCCAGCAGTTCCCAGGGAGGAGCTGAGCAGTTC.

This clone counts as medium-sized. Mouse gene names and germline throughout. The read terminates 1 residue ahead of where the CDR3 ends, so the germline J gene completes it. The chain joins TRBV26 to TRBJ1-4, with unresolved D. V lost 2 bases, J lost 6 bases, and 1 base lay in between. The CDR3 has 11 residues. Germline-derived CDR1 and CDR2 are KGHPV and FQNQEV (reference sequence). This CDR3 reads CASSLHERLFF. The sequenced CDR3 bases are TGTGCCAGCAGTCTGCACGAAAGATTATTT. Filled out from reference TRBV26 and TRBJ1-4, the complete variable domain reads NSKVIQTPRYLVKGQGQKAKMRCIPEKGHPVVFWYQQNKNNEFKFLINFQNQEVLQQIDMTEKRFSAECPSNSPCSLEIQSSEAGDSALYLCASSLHERLFFGHGTKLSVL.

Within the sample, this clone is large. Gene names refer to mouse genes. Read coverage stops 1 residue before the CDR3 terminus; the germline J gene supplies the remainder. The chain has TRBV17 and TRBJ1-1; the D gene is possibly TRBD1 (5 bases). Trimming shortened V by 5 bases and J by 4 bases, and 8 bases separated the two germline ends. Germline V gene lookup returns CDR1 MNHDT and CDR2 YYDKIL. The CDR3 is 12 residues long. Here the CDR3 reads CASSHQGTEVFF. CDR3 DNA, as far as it was read: TGTGCTAGCAGTCATCAGGGCACAGAAGTCTTC.

As to this clone: Gene labels here are mouse ones. The CDR3 goes on 1 residue after the read ends, and that part is filled in from the germline J gene. The chain couples TRBV26 to TRBJ2-5, with unresolved D. Trimming stripped 6 bases from V and 0 bases from J, with 10 bases between. The CDR3 loop spans 14 amino acids. Germline V gives CDR1 KGHPV, CDR2 FQNQEV (reference sequence). CDR3 residues: CASRDLINQDTQYF. CDR3 bases read: TGTGCCAGCAGGGACCTCATTAACCAAGACACCCAGTAC.

Comments on this clone: The germline and genes are mouse ones. The read ends 1 residue before the CDR3 terminus; that terminus is restored from the germline J gene. The gene calls are TRBV26 and TRBJ1-2; D gene uncertain. Deletions cut 4 bases from V and 1 base from J, with 4 bases between. This CDR3 is 12 amino acids long. CDR1 and CDR2 from the germline V gene are KGHPV and FQNQEV (reference sequence). The CDR3 spells CASSPQNSDYTF. The sequenced CDR3 bases are TGTGCCAGCAGTCCACAAAACTCCGACTACACC.

A single count supports this clone. Germline and genes here are mouse. The read halts 1 residue ahead of the CDR3 end, with the missing end drawn from the germline J gene. J is TRBJ2-3 and V is TRBV31; maybe TRBD1 (5 bases). The CDR3 extends over 13 amino acids. Germline V gives CDR1 GKSSPN, CDR2 SITVG. V shed 5 bases and J shed 0 bases, with 9 bases lying between them. CDR3: CAWGQDSAETLYF. The covered CDR3 bases are TGTGCCTGGGGACAAGATAGTGCAGAAACGCTGTAT.

A note on this clone: Gene names are the mouse ones. The sequenced fragment ends 1 residue before the CDR3 boundary, so the rest is inferred from the germline J gene. The V and J genes are TRBV26 and TRBJ1-2; 7 nucleotides align to TRBD1. CDR1 and CDR2 from the germline V gene are KGHPV and FQNQEV (reference sequence). The CDR3 loop spans 14 amino acids. V dropped 4 bases and J dropped 4; count of bases not matched to a gene: 6. The sequenced CDR3 bases are TGTGCCAGCAGTCCGACAGGGCGGAGCTCCGACTACACC. As protein: CASSPTGRSSDYT. The full CDR3 is CASSPTGRSSDYTF.

A note on this clone: Mouse names are used for the genes. The read ends 1 residue shy of where the CDR3 ends; the end is completed using the germline J gene. The gene calls are TRBV5 and TRBJ2-7, with 11 bases matching TRBD2. The CDR3 contains 15 residues. CDR1 LGHNA and CDR2 YNLKQL come from the germline V gene (reference sequence). The V segment lost 4 bases and the J segment 4 bases; nucleotides outside the gene matches: 6. The CDR3 DNA, read in part, is TGTGCCAGCAGCCCCGGACTGGGGGGCGGTTATGAACAGTAC. It codes for CASSPGLGGGYEQY. The whole CDR3 reads CASSPGLGGGYEQYF.

As for this clone: The germline and genes are mouse ones. The observed sequence ends 1 residue before the CDR3 terminus, with the missing tail filled in from the germline J gene. The J gene is TRBJ2-1, the V gene TRBV5; the match to TRBD2 covers 7 bases. Germline loops: CDR1 LGHNA, CDR2 YNLKQL (reference sequence). J lost 7 bases, V lost 0 bases, and 6 bases had no gene match. The CDR3 totals 15 residues. The DNA read from the CDR3 is TGTGCCAGCAGCCAAGATTGGGGGGTGGGGGCTGAGCAGTTC. Protein product: CASSQDWGVGAEQF. The whole CDR3 is CASSQDWGVGAEQFF.

This clone is deemed large. Germline and genes here are mouse. Read data end 1 residue before the CDR3 end; the end is taken from the germline J gene. This chain uses TRBV14 with TRBJ2-7; the D is unclear. Germline CDR1 and CDR2: SGHDT and FRDEAV. V was cut by 5 bases and J by 4 bases, with 10 bases left in between. This CDR3 is 12 amino acids long. The CDR3 here is CASSSPNYEQYF. CDR3 bases read: TGTGCCAGCAGCTCCCCGAATTATGAACAGTAC.

Concerning this clone itself: Gene and germline names: mouse. The CDR3 end is not reached by the read, which stops 1 residue before it; the germline J gene fills it in. V gene TRBV26 combines with J gene TRBJ2-3; D possibly corresponds to TRBD1 (5 bases). The germline V gene has CDR1 KGHPV and CDR2 FQNQEV (reference sequence). CDR3 length equals 15 residues. V was clipped by 3 bases and J by 3 bases, with 13 bases between them. CDR3 sequence reads: CASSLPGMNAETLYF. Partial CDR3 DNA: TGTGCCAGCAGTCTCCCAGGGATGAACGCAGAAACGCTGTAT.

This clone is large in the sample. Gene and germline names: mouse. This CDR3 is CASQGNTEVFF. The part of the CDR3 DNA that was read is TGTGCCAGCCAGGGAAACACAGAAGTCTTC. The chain joins TRBV15 to TRBJ1-1, with D maybe TRBD1 (5 bases). Read sequence stops 1 residue before the CDR3 end, and the germline J gene provides the missing end. The V end lost 8 bases, the J end lost 1 base, and 5 bases lay between the germline ends. Per the germline V gene, CDR1 is SGHND and CDR2 is FRSKSL. This CDR3 is built from 11 residues.

Regarding this clone: Germline and genes: mouse. From the germline J gene comes the end of the CDR3, since the read stops 1 residue before it. The rearrangement joins TRBV23 to TRBJ2-4; the table's D call TRBD2 went unverified against the DNA. This CDR3 spans 17 amino acids. CDR1 is KGHTA, CDR2 FQNQQP, per germline. The CDR3 reads CSSSWDWGGEGQNTLYF. The covered CDR3 bases are TGCTCCAGCAGCTGGGACTGGGGGGGCGAAGGTCAAAACACCTTGTAC.

To note about this clone: Gene names refer to mouse genes. The CDR3 end falls 1 residue outside the read, so it is completed with the germline J gene. The V call is TRBV1, the J call TRBJ1-6; D remains ambiguous. TRBJ1-6 is noted as an ORF with a role that remains uncertain. Germline CDR1 NSQYPW, CDR2 LRSPGD (reference sequence). CDR3 size: 13 residues. V was pared by 1 base and J by 7 bases, with 5 bases between. The chain's CDR3 is CTCSAGANSPLYF. The sequenced part of the CDR3 DNA is TGCACCTGCAGTGCAGGGGCGAATTCGCCCCTCTAC.

Points on this clone: Gene names and germline match the mouse. The read finishes 1 residue shy of the CDR3 end, and the germline J gene is used to complete it. The rearrangement links TRBV16 to TRBJ2-3; 10 bases map to TRBD2. Germline CDR1 and CDR2: SGHSA and FRNQAP. Trimming cost V 11 bases and J 4 bases; bases outside gene matches: 6. The CDR3 sequence is 13 residues long. CDR3 bases read: TGTGCAGCCGGGACTGGGGTCCCAGAAACGCTGTAT. Protein sequence: CAAGTGVPETLY. The complete CDR3 protein is CAAGTGVPETLYF.